This T cell receptor (beta chain) was sequenced during a study of blood T cell repertoires in COVID-19. Across the whole study: Acute-phase and convalescent COVID-19 samples originated in the United States, Italy and Spain. The cDNA or gDNA used as material had been derived from T cells, B-cell-depleted T cells, or PBMCs.

In Seattle, patients joined the study during active infection and were tracked longitudinally. Germline CDR1 KGHSH, CDR2 LQKENI. CDR3 length: 14 amino acids. V was shortened by 4 bases and J by 6 bases, with 12 bases between the two germline ends. In the original processing: Researchers report that nucleated cell counts were estimated from reference gene primer amplification. The data were produced by immunoSEQ multiplex PCR, yet TCRdb's version contains in-frame clones alone and is incomplete. V and J calls and clone size are copied from that table; D and trimming were computed from the DNA. The repertoire consists of roughly 24,000 clones, with roughly 89% occurring once and the leading ten covering approximately 27%.

The sample consisted of peripheral blood. The chain has TRBV18 and TRBJ2-2; D perhaps matches TRBD1 (6 bases). This clonotype was obtained from a man between 65 and 79 years old with COVID-19, enrolled during active disease. The CDR3 bases are TGTGCCAGCTCACGACAGGAGTACGCCGGGGAGCTGTTTTTT. Encoded protein: CASSRQEYAGELFF.